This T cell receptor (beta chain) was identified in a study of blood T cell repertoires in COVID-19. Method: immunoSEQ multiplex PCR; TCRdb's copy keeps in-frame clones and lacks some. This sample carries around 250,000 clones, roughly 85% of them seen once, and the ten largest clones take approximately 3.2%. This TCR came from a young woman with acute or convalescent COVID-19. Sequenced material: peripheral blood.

The CDR3 spells CASSQTPQGSGANVLTF. CDR3 DNA sequence: TGTGCCAGCAGCCAAACCCCCCAGGGCTCTGGGGCCAACGTCCTGACTTTC. The V call is TRBV7-2, the J call TRBJ2-6, with a weak D call TRBD1 (5 bases). CDR1 is SGHTA, CDR2 FQGNSA, per germline. V gave up 5 bases and J gave up 0 bases, with 14 bases separating them. This CDR3 is 17 amino acids long.